This T cell receptor beta chain was recovered during a study of PD-L1 blockade in urothelial cancer. Across the whole study: About nine tenths of the roughly 30 patients comprised males who had bladder-origin urothelial cancer. Blood-derived samples held a median approximately 140,000 T cells. The authors examined blood 3 weeks (second dose) and 6 weeks after treatment start.

This CDR3 contains 13 residues. Germline assignment: CDR1 MNHEY and CDR2 SMNVEV (reference sequence). V shed 4 bases and J shed 0 bases, with 6 bases lying between them. Produced via immunoSEQ multiplex PCR; TCRdb's table is partial and in-frame only. This table has about 39,000 clones, more than 85% appearing once. This material consisted of PBMCs, taken around atezolizumab (anti-PD-L1) treatment. This clonotype was obtained from a man aged 55-75 years with urothelial cancer. The chain carries TRBV27 and TRBJ1-2; D uncertain. CDR3 coding DNA: TGTGCCAGCAGTTCGACTACTAACTATGGCTACACCTTC. Its protein product is CASSSTTNYGYTF.